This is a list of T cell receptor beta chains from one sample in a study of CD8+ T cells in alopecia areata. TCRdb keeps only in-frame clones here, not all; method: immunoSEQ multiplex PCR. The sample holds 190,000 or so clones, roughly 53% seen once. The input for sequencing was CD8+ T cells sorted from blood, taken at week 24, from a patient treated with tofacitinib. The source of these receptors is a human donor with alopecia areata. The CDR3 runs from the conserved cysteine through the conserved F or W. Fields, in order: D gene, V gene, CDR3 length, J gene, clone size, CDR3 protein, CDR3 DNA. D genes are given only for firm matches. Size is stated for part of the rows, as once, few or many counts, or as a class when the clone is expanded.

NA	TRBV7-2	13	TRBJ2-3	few	CASSFDSPDTQYF	TGTGCCAGCAGCTTTGACAGCCCCGATACGCAGTATTTT
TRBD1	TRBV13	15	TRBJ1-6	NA	CASSGDRGDNSPLHF	TGTGCCAGCAGCGGGGACAGGGGTGATAATTCACCCCTCCACTTT
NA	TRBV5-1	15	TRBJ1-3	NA	CASSFQEGSGNTIYF	TGCGCCAGCAGCTTCCAAGAGGGCTCTGGAAACACCATATATTTT
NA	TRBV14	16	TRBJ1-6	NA	CASSQAQPQGGSPLHF	TGTGCCAGCAGCCAAGCCCAGCCACAGGGAGGCTCACCCCTCCACTTT
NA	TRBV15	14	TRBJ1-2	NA	CATSRGVGGYGYTF	TGTGCCACCAGCAGAGGCGTGGGTGGGTATGGCTACACCTTC
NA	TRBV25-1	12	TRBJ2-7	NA	CASSPKGLGQYF	TGTGCCAGCAGCCCCAAGGGTTTAGGGCAGTACTTC
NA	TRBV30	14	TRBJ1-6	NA	CAWSQDGNNSPLHF	TGTGCCTGGAGCCAGGACGGGAATAATTCACCCCTCCACTTT
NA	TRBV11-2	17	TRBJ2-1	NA	CASSLRFGGPDYNEQFF	TGTGCCAGCAGCTTAAGGTTTGGGGGACCTGATTACAATGAGCAGTTCTTC
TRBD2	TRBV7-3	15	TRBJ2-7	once	CASSPQRGGRYEQYF	TGTGCCAGCAGCCCCCAGCGGGGGGGCCGCTACGAGCAGTACTTC
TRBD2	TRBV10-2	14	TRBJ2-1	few	CASGPGGGNNEQFF	TGCGCCAGCGGGCCTGGCGGGGGGAACAATGAGCAGTTCTTC
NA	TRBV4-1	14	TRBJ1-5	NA	CASSQGMSNQPQHF	TGCGCCAGCAGCCAGGGTATGAGCAATCAGCCCCAGCATTTT
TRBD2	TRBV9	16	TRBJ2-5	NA	CASSGVAGGLLETQYF	TGTGCCAGCAGCGGAGTAGCGGGGGGGCTTCTGGAGACCCAGTACTTC
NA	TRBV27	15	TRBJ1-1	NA	CASSFYYSTNTEAFF	TGTGCCAGCAGTTTTTACTACTCGACGAACACTGAAGCTTTCTTT
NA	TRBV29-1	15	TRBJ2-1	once	CSVEIDVGKINEQFF	TGCAGCGTTGAGATCGACGTGGGTAAGATCAATGAGCAGTTCTTC
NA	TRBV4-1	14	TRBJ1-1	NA	CASSQVRGVTEAFF	TGCGCCAGCAGCCAAGTGAGGGGAGTCACTGAAGCTTTCTTT
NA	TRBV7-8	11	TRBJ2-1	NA	CASSLVGEQFF	TGTGCCAGCAGCTTAGTGGGTGAGCAGTTCTTC
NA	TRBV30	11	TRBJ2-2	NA	CAWKGTGELFF	TGTGCCTGGAAAGGGACCGGGGAGCTGTTTTTT
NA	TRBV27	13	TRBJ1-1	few	CASSFGMNTEAFF	TGTGCCAGCAGTTTTGGGATGAACACTGAAGCTTTCTTT
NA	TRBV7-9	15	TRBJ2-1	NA	CASSPHLLRDNEQFF	TGTGCCAGCAGCCCCCACCTTCTTCGTGACAATGAGCAGTTCTTC
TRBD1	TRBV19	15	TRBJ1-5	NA	CASTPGTGVVWPQHF	TGTGCCAGTACCCCCGGGACAGGGGTCGTGTGGCCCCAGCATTTT
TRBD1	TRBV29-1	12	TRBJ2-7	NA	CSFSGQGSEQYF	TGCAGCTTTTCGGGACAGGGATCCGAGCAGTACTTC
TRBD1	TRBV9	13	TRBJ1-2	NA	CASSDEGASGYTF	TGTGCCAGCAGCGACGAGGGGGCGTCGGGCTACACCTTC
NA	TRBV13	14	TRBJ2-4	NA	CASSMEGAKNIQYF	TGTGCCAGCAGCATGGAGGGGGCCAAAAACATTCAGTACTTC
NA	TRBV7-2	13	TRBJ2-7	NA	CASSPTGAYEQYF	TGTGCCAGCAGCCCGACGGGCGCCTACGAGCAGTACTTC
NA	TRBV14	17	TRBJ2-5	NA	CASSQAEGGGASETQYF	TGTGCCAGCAGCCAAGCCGAAGGAGGGGGGGCATCAGAGACCCAGTACTTC
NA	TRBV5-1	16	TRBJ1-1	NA	CASSLRLAGLNTEAFF	TGCGCCAGCAGCTTGCGGCTGGCAGGTTTGAACACTGAAGCTTTCTTT
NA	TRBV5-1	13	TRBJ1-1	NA	CASSARTETEAFF	TGCGCCAGCAGCGCCCGGACAGAGACTGAAGCTTTCTTT
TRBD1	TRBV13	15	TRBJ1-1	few	CASSPGTVMNTEAFF	TGTGCCAGCAGCCCCGGGACAGTAATGAACACTGAAGCTTTCTTT
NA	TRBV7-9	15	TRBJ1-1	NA	CASSPYPAMNTEAFF	TGTGCCAGCAGCCCTTATCCAGCTATGAACACTGAAGCTTTCTTT
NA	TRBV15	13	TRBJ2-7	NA	CATRGQIPDEQYF	TGTGCCACCAGAGGACAGATCCCGGACGAGCAGTACTTC